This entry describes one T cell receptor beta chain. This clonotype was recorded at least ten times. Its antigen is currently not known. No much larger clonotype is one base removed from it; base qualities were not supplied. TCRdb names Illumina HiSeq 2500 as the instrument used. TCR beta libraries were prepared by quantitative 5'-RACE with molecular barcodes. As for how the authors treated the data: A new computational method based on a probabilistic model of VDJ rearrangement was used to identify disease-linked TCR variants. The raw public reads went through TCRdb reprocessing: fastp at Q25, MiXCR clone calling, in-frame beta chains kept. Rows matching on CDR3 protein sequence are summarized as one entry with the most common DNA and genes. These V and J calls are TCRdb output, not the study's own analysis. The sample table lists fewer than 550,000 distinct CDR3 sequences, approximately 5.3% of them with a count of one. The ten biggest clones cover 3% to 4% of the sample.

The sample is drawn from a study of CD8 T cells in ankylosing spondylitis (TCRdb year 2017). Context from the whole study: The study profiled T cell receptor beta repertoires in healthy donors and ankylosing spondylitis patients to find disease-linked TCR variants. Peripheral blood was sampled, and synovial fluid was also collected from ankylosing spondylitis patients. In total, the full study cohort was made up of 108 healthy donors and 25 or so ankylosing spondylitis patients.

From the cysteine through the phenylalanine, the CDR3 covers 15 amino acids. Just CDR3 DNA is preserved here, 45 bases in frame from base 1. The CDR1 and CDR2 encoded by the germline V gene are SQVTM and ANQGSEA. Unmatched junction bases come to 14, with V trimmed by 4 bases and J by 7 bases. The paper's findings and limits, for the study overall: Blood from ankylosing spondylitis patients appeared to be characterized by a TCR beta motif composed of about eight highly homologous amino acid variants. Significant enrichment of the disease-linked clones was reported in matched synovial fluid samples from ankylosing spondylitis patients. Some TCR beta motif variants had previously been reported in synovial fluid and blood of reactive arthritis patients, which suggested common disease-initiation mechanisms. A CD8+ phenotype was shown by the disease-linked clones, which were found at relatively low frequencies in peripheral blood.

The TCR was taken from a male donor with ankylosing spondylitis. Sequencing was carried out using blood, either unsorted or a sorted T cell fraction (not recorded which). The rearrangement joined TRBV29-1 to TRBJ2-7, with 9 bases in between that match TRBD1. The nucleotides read TGCAGCGTTGTTGGGGGACAGGGAAGGTGGGGGGAGCAGTACTTC. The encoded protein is CSVVGGQGRWGEQYF.